Described below is a single T cell receptor beta chain sequence and its context. The antigen remains undetermined. The sample is drawn from a study of cytomegalovirus exposure and HLA in healthy donors. General observations from the study: Productive rates of about 87% or about 30% were seen for most TCR beta V segments in an earlier analysis. Presence/absence results assume similar sequencing depth per donor, which may not hold. It has been reported that TCR beta sequences accurately predicted the HLA-A and HLA-B alleles of most subjects.

The primer mix had 60 Vbeta and 13 Jbeta primers. In the original analysis: Roughly 80 million unique TCR beta chains, roughly 12 million shared, were counted in a later analysis. The data were produced by immunoSEQ multiplex PCR, yet TCRdb's version contains in-frame clones alone and is incomplete. That table furnishes V, J and clone size, whereas the DNA furnished D and trimming. The sample has over 80,000 clones, 70% to 80% seen once. V was clipped by 5 bases and J by 5 bases; unmatched bases: 10. The germline CDR1 and CDR2 sequences are SGHTA and FQGNSA. CDR3 length: 15 residues. The sequencing input was PBMCs. The receptor was derived from a man aged 55 to 70 in good health and CMV-seropositive. The genes are TRBV7-2 and TRBJ2-5; 8 nucleotides match TRBD2. The CDR3: CASSPRRAGGETQYF. CDR3 in DNA: TGTGCCAGCAGCCCGCGCAGGGCGGGAGGTGAGACCCAGTACTTC.